This is a list of T cell receptor beta chains from one sample in a study of identical twins. TCRdb re-called the 5' RACE reads with MiXCR, one entry per CDR3 protein. The data show about 480,000 distinct CDR3 sequences, 12% to 15% seen once. These sequences were also reported in another study, on yellow fever vaccine responses in identical twins.

Sequencing input: CD4+ T cells sorted from blood. The receptors stem from a woman between 18 and 29 years old in good health. CDR3s include the opening cysteine and the closing phenylalanine or tryptophan. A D gene is named only where the DNA matches it firmly. A clone size is listed for some rows: how often the clone was seen (once, few, many), or a class if it is expanded.

TRBV7-9	few	TRBD2	TRBJ2-5	TGTGCCAGCAGCTACTCCGGGGGGGAGACCCAGTACTTC	CASSYSGGETQYF
TRBV28	few	-	TRBJ2-7	TGTGCCAGCAGTCCGCCTAACAGTTACTCCTACGAGCAGTACTTC	CASSPPNSYSYEQYF
TRBV3-1	-	-	TRBJ2-7	TGTGCCAGCAGCCAAGTTTTAGACGAGCAGTACTTC	CASSQVLDEQYF
TRBV5-1	-	-	TRBJ1-3	TGCGCCAGCAGCTTGGAGGGGGTAACTGGAAACACCATATATTTT	CASSLEGVTGNTIYF
TRBV29-1	-	TRBD2	TRBJ2-5	TGCAGCAAATCAAGTAGCGGGGACGAAGAGACCCAGTACTTC	CSKSSSGDEETQYF
TRBV19	-	TRBD2	TRBJ2-2	TGTGCCAGTACCCAGGGACTACTAGAGAGCGGGGAGCTGTTTTTT	CASTQGLLESGELFF
TRBV5-1	-	TRBD1	TRBJ2-5	TGCGCCAGCAGCCCGGAGACAGGGCGGGTGGAGACCCAGTACTTC	CASSPETGRVETQYF
TRBV6-1	-	TRBD2	TRBJ2-7	TGTGCCAGCAGTAGACCTCTAGCGGGAAGTTACGAGCAGTACTTC	CASSRPLAGSYEQYF
TRBV28	few	-	TRBJ2-2	TGTGCCAGCAGTTTTCCGGGGGGCGGAACCGGGGAGCTGTTTTTT	CASSFPGGGTGELFF
TRBV9	-	TRBD1	TRBJ2-2	TGTGCCAGTCAGGGGGTTAACACCGGGGAGCTGTTTTTT	CASQGVNTGELFF
TRBV12-3/TRBV12-4	many	-	TRBJ1-5	TGTGCCAGCAGTTTGAAGGTTATGTGGGCACAACAAAATAGCAATCAGCCCCAGCATTTT	CASSLKVMWAQQNSNQPQHF
TRBV20-1	-	-	TRBJ2-7	TGCAGTGCTTTTACGGACTCCTCCTACGAGCAGTACTTC	CSAFTDSSYEQYF
TRBV18	few	-	TRBJ2-5	TGTGCCAGCTCACCCTATGGGCCAGAGACCCAGTACTTC	CASSPYGPETQYF
TRBV5-6	few	TRBD1	TRBJ2-1	TGTGCCAGCAGCTTTCGGGGGACAGGGAAGCATGAGCAGTTCTTC	CASSFRGTGKHEQFF
TRBV28	many	-	TRBJ2-1	TGTGCCAGCAGTTTAAGAGTTCTAGCGAACCGCGGGGAGGAGCAGTTCTTC	CASSLRVLANRGEEQFF
TRBV20-1	-	-	TRBJ1-5	TGCAGTGCTAGTAGGGGAGACAATCAGCCCCAGCATTTT	CSASRGDNQPQHF
TRBV5-1	few	-	TRBJ2-1	TGCGCCAGCAGCTTGGAACTGAGCTACAATGAGCAGTTCTTC	CASSLELSYNEQFF
TRBV7-8	-	TRBD2	TRBJ2-7	TGTGCCAGCAGCTCCCGGGGGGAGGGAGGGCCTTGGTTGCTGTACTTC	CASSSRGEGGPWLLYF
TRBV7-7	few	-	TRBJ2-3	TGTGCTAGCAGCTTAGGTCAGGGAAATACGCAGTATTTT	CASSLGQGNTQYF
TRBV10-3	-	TRBD2	TRBJ2-2	TGTGCCACCGAAGGACTAGCGGGGGGGCTGGGCACCGGGGAGCTGTTTTTT	CATEGLAGGLGTGELFF
TRBV4-1	few	-	TRBJ2-3	TGCGCCAGCAGCCCTATTAAGACAGGGAGGGGCACAGATACGCAGTATTTT	CASSPIKTGRGTDTQYF
TRBV6-1	-	TRBD1	TRBJ2-2	TGTGCCAGCACCAGACAGGGCGCGAAGGGCGGGGAGCTGTTTTTT	CASTRQGAKGGELFF
TRBV5-1	many	TRBD2	TRBJ2-1	TGCGCCAGCAGCTTGACTCTAGCGGATCACAATGAGCAGTTCTTC	CASSLTLADHNEQFF
TRBV9	many	TRBD1	TRBJ2-3	TGTGCCAGCAGGGGGACAGGGGTCGATACGCAGTATTTT	CASRGTGVDTQYF
TRBV5-1	many	-	TRBJ2-1	TGCGCCAGCAGTCAAATTGGCGGGCGGACCTACAATGAGCAGTTCTTC	CASSQIGGRTYNEQFF
TRBV7-2	-	-	TRBJ2-5	TGTGCCAGCAGCTTAGTGGGTAGAAACCAAGAGACCCAGTACTTC	CASSLVGRNQETQYF
TRBV6-1	many	TRBD1	TRBJ2-1	TGTGCCAGCAGTCAGCAGGGGGTCTCCTACAATGAGCAGTTCTTC	CASSQQGVSYNEQFF
TRBV6-5	-	-	TRBJ2-5	TGTGCCACATTAGGGGGGCTTGTGGTGGAGACCCAGTACTTC	CATLGGLVVETQYF